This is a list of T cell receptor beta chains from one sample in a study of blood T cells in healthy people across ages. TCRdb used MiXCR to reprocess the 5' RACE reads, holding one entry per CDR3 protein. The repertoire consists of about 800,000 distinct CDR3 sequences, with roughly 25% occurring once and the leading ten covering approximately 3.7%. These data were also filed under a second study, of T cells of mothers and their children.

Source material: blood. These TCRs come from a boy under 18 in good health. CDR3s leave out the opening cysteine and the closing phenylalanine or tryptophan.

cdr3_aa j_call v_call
ASSLVLAESSYEQY . TRBV7-9
ASSPWTSGRENIQY TRBJ2-4 TRBV3-1
ASSAMVVSSYNEQF TRBJ2-1 TRBV28
AIMGTSGGDYNEQF TRBJ2-1 TRBV10-3
ASSLETGYGYT TRBJ1-2 TRBV7-9
SARPLTGTRSSNEQF . TRBV20-1
ASSLVWGDFNSNQPQH TRBJ1-5 TRBV27
ASTQGTGSLNEQF . TRBV4-3
ASSQVGSRFTYEQY TRBJ2-7 TRBV4-3
AISDGPTIYGYT TRBJ1-2 TRBV10-3
ASSRGWESPGYT TRBJ1-2 TRBV3-1
ASRRSIYNEQF TRBJ2-1 TRBV7-9
ARRLGGGRGSYEQY . TRBV28
ASSLAGWTNEQF . TRBV7-8
ASSYAGWTSGGAETQY TRBJ2-5 TRBV6-5
ASSRGRTDQETQY TRBJ2-5 TRBV27
ASSFNLGGSYEQY TRBJ2-7 TRBV12-3/TRBV12-4